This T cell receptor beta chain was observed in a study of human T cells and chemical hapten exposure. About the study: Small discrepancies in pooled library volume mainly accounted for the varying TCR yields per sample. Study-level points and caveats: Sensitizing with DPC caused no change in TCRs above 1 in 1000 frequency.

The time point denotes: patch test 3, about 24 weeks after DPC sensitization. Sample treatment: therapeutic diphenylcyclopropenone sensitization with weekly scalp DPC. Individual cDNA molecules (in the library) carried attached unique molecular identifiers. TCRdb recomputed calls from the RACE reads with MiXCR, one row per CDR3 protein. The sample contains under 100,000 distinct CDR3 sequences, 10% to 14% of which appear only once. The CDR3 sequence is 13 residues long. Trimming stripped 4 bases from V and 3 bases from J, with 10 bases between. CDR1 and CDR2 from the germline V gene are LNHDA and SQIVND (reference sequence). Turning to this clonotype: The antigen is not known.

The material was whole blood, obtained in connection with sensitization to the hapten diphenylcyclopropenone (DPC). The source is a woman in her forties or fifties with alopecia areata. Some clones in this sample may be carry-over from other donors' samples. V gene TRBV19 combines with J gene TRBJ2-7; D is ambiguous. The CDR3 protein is CASSRHADYEQYF. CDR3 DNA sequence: TGTGCCAGTAGTAGACATGCGGACTACGAGCAGTACTTC. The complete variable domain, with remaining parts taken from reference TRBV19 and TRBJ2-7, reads DGGITQSPKYLFRKEGQNVTLSCEQNLNHDAMYWYRQDPGQGLRLIYYSQIVNDFQKGDIAEGYSVSREKKESFPLTVTSAQKNPTAFYLCASSRHADYEQYFGPGTRLTVT.